What follows are 12 T cell receptor beta chains derived from one specimen sequenced in a study of T cells after yellow fever vaccination. TCRdb reanalysed the 5' RACE reads using MiXCR and keeps one entry per CDR3 protein. The sample has about 42,000 distinct CDR3 sequences; approximately 6.3% are singletons. Sequencing used PBMCs, either bulk or a sorted T-cell subset (CD4+, CD8+, memory, or dextramer-sorted; not recorded which), obtained 45 days after the yellow fever booster vaccination. Source of these receptors: a man aged 25 to 45 who received the YFV17D yellow fever vaccine.

This clonotype was found a few times. The chain has TRBV10-3 and TRBJ1-5; D remains ambiguous. The CDR3 consists of 13 residues. The germline CDR1 and CDR2 sequences are ENHRY and SYGVKD. V was cut by 2 bases and J by 6 bases, with 8 bases left in between. The CDR3 is CAISEVEAQPQHF. The CDR3 DNA is TGTGCCATCAGTGAGGTTGAGGCTCAGCCCCAGCATTTT.

This clonotype was found many times. The V call is TRBV4-3, the J call TRBJ2-1; D perhaps matches TRBD2 (5 bases). CDR3 length equals 14 residues. The germline V gene has CDR1 LGHNA and CDR2 YSLEER. V was shortened by 0 bases and J by 9 bases, with 12 bases between the two germline ends. CDR3 region: CASSQEVASTEQFF. CDR3 DNA: TGCGCCAGCAGCCAAGAAGTCGCTAGCACTGAGCAGTTCTTC.

This clonotype was seen ten or more times. The chain has TRBV5-8 and TRBJ1-2, with 7 bases aligning to TRBD1. Trimming removed 5 bases from V and 8 bases from J; junction bases left unmatched: 6. This CDR3 region has 12 residues. From germline, CDR1 is SGHTS and CDR2 YDEGEE. CDR3 bases: TGTGCCAGCAGATTAACAGGGGCGGGCTACACCTTC. Translating gives CASRLTGAGYTF.

CDR3 coding DNA: TGTGCCCTGCACAGAGCGGGCTATGGCTACACCTTC. Amino acid sequence: CALHRAGYGYTF. This chain connects TRBV30 to TRBJ1-2; D gene unclear. Trimming pared 8 bases from V and 4 bases from J, leaving 14 bases between. CDR3 length: 12 amino acids. Germline lookup yields CDR1 GTSNPN and CDR2 SVGIG (reference sequence).

There are many counts of this clonotype. The chain links TRBV7-2 to TRBJ2-5, with a weak D call TRBD2 (5 bases). Germline V gene lookup returns CDR1 SGHTA and CDR2 FQGNSA. The V gene lost 3 bases and the J gene lost 7 bases, with 12 bases spanning the gap. This CDR3 spans 13 amino acids. CDR3 amino acids: CASSFGPSGTQYF. CDR3 coding DNA: TGTGCCAGCAGCTTTGGCCCCAGCGGGACCCAGTACTTC.

In this sample, this clonotype turned up a few times. The chain is built from TRBV11-2 and TRBJ2-1, with no clear D. The CDR3 has 13 residues. Germline loops: CDR1 SGHAT, CDR2 FQNNGV. Trimming removed 0 bases at V and 10 bases at J, with 10 bases between. CDR3 DNA: TGTGCCAGCAGCTTAGATGGAAGACGGGAGCAGTTCTTC. This gives the protein CASSLDGRREQFF.

Many counts were recorded for this clonotype. This chain links TRBV6-2 or TRBV6-3 with TRBJ2-1; D is ambiguous. There are 13 residues in the CDR3. Germline CDR1 reads MNHEY; CDR2 reads SVGEGT. Trimming shortened V by 8 bases and J by 6 bases, and 14 bases separated the two germline ends. The chain's CDR3 is CASASLKANEQFF. The CDR3 coding sequence is TGTGCCAGCGCCTCCCTCAAGGCCAATGAGCAGTTCTTC.

This clonotype was counted many times. V is TRBV7-9 and J is TRBJ2-1; TRBD1 agrees at 9 bases. V dropped 5 bases and J dropped 5; count of bases not matched to a gene: 1. This CDR3 is 13 amino acids long. Germline CDR1 is SEHNR and CDR2 is FQNEAQ (reference sequence). The CDR3 is CASSRQGDNEQFF. The DNA of the CDR3 is TGTGCCAGCAGCCGACAGGGGGACAATGAGCAGTTCTTC.

This clonotype was seen a handful of times. This chain links TRBV5-4 with TRBJ2-3; D perhaps matches TRBD1 (5 bases). Germline V gives CDR1 SGHNT, CDR2 YYREEE (reference sequence). V gave up 3 bases and J gave up 4 bases, with 18 bases separating them. The CDR3 consists of 16 residues. CDR3 protein: CASSSGKGSRADTQYF. The CDR3 DNA follows: TGTGCCAGCAGCTCTGGAAAGGGGTCTCGCGCAGATACGCAGTATTTT. The whole variable domain, filled in from reference TRBV5-4 and TRBJ2-3, reads ETGVTQSPTHLIKTRGQQVTLRCSSQSGHNTVSWYQQALGQGPQFIFQYYREEENGRGNFPPRFSGLQFPNYSSELNVNALELDDSALYLCASSSGKGSRADTQYFGPGTRLTVL.

This clonotype was seen many times. The chain joins TRBV29-1 to TRBJ2-2; D not resolved. Germline V lookup: CDR1 SQVTM, CDR2 ANQGSEA. This CDR3 comprises 10 residues. The V end was cut by 7 bases, the J end by 6 bases, with 6 bases between. The CDR3 DNA follows: TGCAGCGCCGGCTCCGGGGAGCTGTTTTTT. Translation: CSAGSGELFF.

The genes are TRBV7-6 and TRBJ2-3, with D maybe TRBD1 (6 bases). V lost 0 bases and J 2 bases, leaving 12 bases between the germline ends. CDR1 and CDR2 from the germline V gene are SGHVS and FNYEAQ. The CDR3 has 16 amino acids. CDR3 bases: TGTGCCAGCAGCTTAGCCGGACAGCGATTCACAGATACGCAGTATTTT. Residues: CASSLAGQRFTDTQYF.

This chain connects TRBV5-4 to TRBJ2-5; 9 bases agree with TRBD2. Germline lookup yields CDR1 SGHNT and CDR2 YYREEE (reference sequence). The junction had 8 bases not matched to a gene; V was cut back by 4 bases and J by 4 bases. The CDR3 is made up of 15 amino acids. CDR3 DNA: TGTGCCAGCAGCCTAGCGGGATGGGGGGGAGAGACCCAGTACTTC. Its translation: CASSLAGWGGETQYF.